Below, one T cell receptor beta chain is given with its context. V was shortened by 5 bases and J by 0 bases, with 11 bases between the two germline ends. This CDR3 contains 15 residues. Germline V lookup: CDR1 SGHTA, CDR2 FQGNSA. The repertoire was sequenced with immunoSEQ multiplex PCR; TCRdb's copy has only in-frame clones and lacks some. The table has tens of thousands of clones, roughly nine tenths seen once. This entry comes from a study of OX40 agonist ivuxolimab in advanced cancers. This TCR came from an adult with an advanced solid tumor such as melanoma, head and neck, liver or kidney cancer. The chain recombines TRBV7-2 with TRBJ1-5; D might be TRBD1 (6 bases). The sample consisted of CD4+ or CD8+ T cells sorted from blood, taken in a trial of the OX40 agonist ivuxolimab. CDR3 DNA: TGTGCCAGCAGCCAGACAGGACATAGCAATCAGCCCCAGCATTTT. This translates into CASSQTGHSNQPQHF.